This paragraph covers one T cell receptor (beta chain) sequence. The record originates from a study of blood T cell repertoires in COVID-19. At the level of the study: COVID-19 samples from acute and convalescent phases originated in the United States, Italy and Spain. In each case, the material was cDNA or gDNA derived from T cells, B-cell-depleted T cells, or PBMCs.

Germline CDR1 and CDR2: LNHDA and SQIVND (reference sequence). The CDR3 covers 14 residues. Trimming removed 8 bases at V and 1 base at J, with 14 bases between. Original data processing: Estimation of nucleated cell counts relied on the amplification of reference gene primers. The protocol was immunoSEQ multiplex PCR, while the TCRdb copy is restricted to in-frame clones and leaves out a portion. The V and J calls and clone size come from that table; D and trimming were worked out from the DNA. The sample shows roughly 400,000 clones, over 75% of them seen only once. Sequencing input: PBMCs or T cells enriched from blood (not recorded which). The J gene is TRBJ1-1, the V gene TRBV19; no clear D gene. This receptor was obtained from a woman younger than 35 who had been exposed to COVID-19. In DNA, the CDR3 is TGTGCCAGTGGCAGAGACTTCCAGAACACTGAAGCTTTCTTT. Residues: CASGRDFQNTEAFF.